Shown below are 13 T cell receptor beta chains from a single sample sequenced in a study of CD8 T cells in Susac syndrome. An amount of RNA that ranged from roughly 0.45 to 1 ug was reverse transcribed with random hexamers. TCRdb called the immunoSEQ multiplex PCR reads again in MiXCR, with one record for every CDR3 protein. The sample includes around 270,000 distinct CDR3 sequences, about nine tenths of them seen just once. Sequencing input: CD8+ T cells from PBMCs. These receptor sequences come from a human donor with multiple sclerosis.

This sequence joins TRBV7-3 and TRBJ2-3, with 8 bases identical to TRBD2. CDR1 is SGHTA and CDR2 is FQGTGA in the germline V gene. CDR3 size: 17 residues. The V segment lost 5 bases and the J segment 3 bases; nucleotides outside the gene matches: 13. The CDR3 protein is CASSPSLAGSITDTQYF. CDR3 coding DNA: TGTGCCAGCAGCCCGAGCTTAGCGGGAAGTATTACAGATACGCAGTATTTT.

This chain uses TRBV6-4 with TRBJ2-1; D is undetermined. V was trimmed by 2 bases and J by 4 bases, leaving 9 bases between them. This CDR3 is built from 14 residues. Germline V CDR1 and CDR2: MRHNA, SNTAGT. CDR3 amino acids: CASSDRADYNEQFF. As DNA, the CDR3 is TGTGCCAGCAGTGACCGGGCAGATTACAATGAGCAGTTCTTC.

The chain recombines TRBV15 with TRBJ2-2; 8 positions match TRBD2. The CDR3 sequence is 15 residues long. Trimming cost V 0 bases and J 4 bases; bases outside gene matches: 1. Germline V gene sequence: CDR1 LNHNV, CDR2 YYDKDF (reference sequence). The CDR3 DNA sequence: TGTGCCACCAGCAGAGAGAGCGGGAGCACCGGGGAGCTGTTTTTT. Translated: CATSRESGSTGELFF.

CDR3 nucleotide sequence: TGTGCCAGCACCCTAGCCCTGACAGGGCTCTACAATGAGCAGTTCTTC. Its translation is CASTLALTGLYNEQFF. The chain is built from TRBV7-2 and TRBJ2-1; 7 bases line up with TRBD1. Trimming took 7 bases from V and 3 from J; bases not matched to a gene: 12. Germline lookup yields CDR1 SGHTA and CDR2 FQGNSA. The CDR3 contains 16 residues.

This clonotype is a singleton in its sample. CDR3 residues: CASSQDRGLNTEAFF. DNA for the CDR3: TGCGCCAGCAGCCAAGACAGGGGGCTGAACACTGAAGCTTTCTTT. The chain uses TRBV4-3 and TRBJ1-1; 8 nucleotides line up with TRBD1. With V trimmed by 0 bases and J by 0 bases, 0 bases remained unmatched. The CDR3 length is 15 residues. CDR1 and CDR2 from the germline V gene are LGHNA and YSLEER.

There are a few counts of this clonotype. V usage is TRBV12-3 or TRBV12-4 and J usage is TRBJ2-7; 8 nucleotides match TRBD1. V shed 5 bases and J 6 bases; nucleotides not matched to a gene: 3. This CDR3 contains 12 residues. The CDR3 here is CASSDRGSEQYF. The CDR3 region has the DNA TGTGCCAGCAGTGACAGGGGATCCGAGCAGTACTTC.

The gene calls are TRBV7-9 and TRBJ2-2; D is unclear. Germline V lookup: CDR1 SEHNR, CDR2 FQNEAQ (reference sequence). The V and J ends lost 0 bases and 6 bases respectively, with 5 bases between them. There are 13 residues in the CDR3. CDR3 nucleotides: TGTGCCAGCAGCTTAGCTGCCCCCGGGGAGCTGTTTTTT. Amino acid sequence: CASSLAAPGELFF.

The chain combines TRBV25-1 with TRBJ1-1; unclear D gene. Germline CDR1 and CDR2: MGHDK and SYGVNS. This CDR3 region has 11 residues. Trimming stripped 8 bases from V and 3 bases from J, with 7 bases between. The DNA for the CDR3 is TGTGCCAGCCTCGGGGACACTGAAGCTTTCTTT. Protein product: CASLGDTEAFF.

This chain links TRBV6-2 or TRBV6-3 with TRBJ2-7; either TRBD1 or TRBD2 may fit D (5 bases each). This CDR3 spans 13 amino acids. Trimming took off 2 bases at V and 2 bases at J, with 7 bases between the two ends. Germline V lookup: CDR1 MNHEY, CDR2 SVGEGT. The DNA for the CDR3 is TGTGCCAGCAGTTACGGGGGAACCTACGAGCAGTACTTC. Protein product: CASSYGGTYEQYF.

The chain is built from TRBV5-6 and TRBJ2-7; 9 nucleotides agree with TRBD2. The germline V gene has CDR1 SGHDT and CDR2 YYEEEE. The CDR3 is 13 residues long. Germline trimming cut 6 bases from V and 6 bases from J; bases unmatched to any gene: 7. The CDR3: CASTLAGGLEQYF. The CDR3 bases are TGTGCCAGCACCCTGGCGGGGGGGCTCGAGCAGTACTTC.

The chain joins TRBV27 to TRBJ1-5; D unclear. The CDR3 spans 15 residues. V was pared by 3 bases and J by 2 bases, with 11 bases between. Looked up from germline, CDR1 is MNHEY and CDR2 is SMNVEV (reference sequence). The CDR3 protein is CASSLASDGNQPQHF. DNA of the CDR3: TGTGCCAGCAGTTTGGCGTCTGACGGCAATCAGCCCCAGCATTTT.

This chain joins TRBV9 and TRBJ1-2; D gene unclear. V dropped 4 bases and J dropped 4 bases, with 17 bases sitting between them. The CDR3 has 15 amino acids. CDR1 SGDLS and CDR2 YYNGEE come from the germline V gene. The CDR3 sequence is CASSSWTGPSYGYTF. The CDR3 DNA reads TGTGCCAGCAGCTCCTGGACTGGGCCTTCCTATGGCTACACCTTC.

The J gene is TRBJ1-1, the V gene TRBV7-8; tentative D call: TRBD1 (5 bases). CDR3 size: 12 residues. Germline V gene data show CDR1 as SGHVS and CDR2 as FQNEAQ. V was trimmed by 2 bases and J by 6 bases, leaving 7 bases between them. The chain's CDR3 is CASSLTQAEAFF. CDR3 bases: TGTGCCAGCAGCTTAACACAGGCTGAAGCTTTCTTT.